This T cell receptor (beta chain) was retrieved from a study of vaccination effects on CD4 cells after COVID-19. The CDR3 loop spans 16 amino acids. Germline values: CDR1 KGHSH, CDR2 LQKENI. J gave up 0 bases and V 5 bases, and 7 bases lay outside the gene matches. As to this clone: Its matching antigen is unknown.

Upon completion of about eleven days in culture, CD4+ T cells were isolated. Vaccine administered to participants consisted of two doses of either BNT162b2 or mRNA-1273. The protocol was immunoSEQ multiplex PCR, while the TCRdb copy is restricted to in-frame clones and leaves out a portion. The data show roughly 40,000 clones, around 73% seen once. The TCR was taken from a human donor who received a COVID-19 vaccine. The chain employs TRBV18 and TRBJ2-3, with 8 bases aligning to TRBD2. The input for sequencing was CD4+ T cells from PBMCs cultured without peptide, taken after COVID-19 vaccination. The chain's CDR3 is CASSVIAGPSTDTQYF. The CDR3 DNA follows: TGTGCCAGCTCAGTAATAGCGGGACCAAGCACAGATACGCAGTATTTT.